The T cell receptor beta chain under discussion was sequenced for a study of cytomegalovirus exposure and HLA in healthy donors. The CDR3 has 16 residues. Germline V gene sequence: CDR1 SGHAT, CDR2 FQNNGV. V dropped 7 bases and J dropped 4 bases, with 20 bases sitting between them. With 60 Vbeta and 13 Jbeta primers, the PCR was carried out. Data came from immunoSEQ multiplex PCR; TCRdb stores just in-frame clones and leaves some out. The repertoire holds roughly 100,000 clones, with around 77% as singletons. The sample consisted of PBMCs. This chain uses TRBV11-2 with TRBJ2-1, with a tentative D call TRBD1 (6 bases). The sequence derives from a woman aged 40 to 49 in good health and CMV-seropositive. Here the CDR3 reads CASTKRQATLYNEQFF. CDR3 nucleotides: TGTGCCAGCACCAAAAGACAGGCGACCTTGTACAATGAGCAGTTCTTC.